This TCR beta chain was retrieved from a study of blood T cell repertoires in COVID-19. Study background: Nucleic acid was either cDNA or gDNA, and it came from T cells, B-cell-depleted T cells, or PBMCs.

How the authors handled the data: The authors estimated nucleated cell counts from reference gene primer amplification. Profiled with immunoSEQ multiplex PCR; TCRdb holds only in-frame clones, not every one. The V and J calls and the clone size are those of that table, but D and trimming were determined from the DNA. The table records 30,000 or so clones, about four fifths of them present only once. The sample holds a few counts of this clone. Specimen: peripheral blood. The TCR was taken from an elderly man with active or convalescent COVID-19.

The chain's CDR3 is CASSRDNSGNTIYF. The DNA for the CDR3 is TGTGCCAGCAGTCGCGACAACTCTGGAAACACCATATATTTT. The V call is TRBV7-2, the J call TRBJ1-3; no clear D. The germline V gene has CDR1 SGHTA and CDR2 FQGNSA. V was cut by 6 bases and J by 0 bases, with 9 bases left in between. The CDR3 runs 14 residues.